These 27 T cell receptor beta chains came from one sample sequenced in a study of T-cell reconstitution after alpha-beta-depleted transplantation in children. Unique molecular identifiers were incorporated during preparation of the TCRbeta library. TCRdb analysed the PCR reads with MiXCR anew, one entry per CDR3 protein. The top ten hold 34% of the sample, which has over 100,000 distinct CDR3 sequences, about 9.4% seen once. The sample was PBMCs, taken before TCRalphabeta/CD19-depleted stem cell transplant. These receptors were obtained from a boy younger than 10 with acute lymphoblastic leukemia, due to receive a stem cell transplant.

The chain couples TRBV30 to TRBJ2-1; TRBD1 matches at 7 bases. V trimming: 2 bases; J trimming: 2 bases; junction bases outside the gene matches: 9. This CDR3 has 16 amino acids. Germline V gene sequence: CDR1 GTSNPN, CDR2 SVGIG (reference sequence). CDR3 in amino acids: CAWSQRGQLAYNEQFF. The CDR3 coding sequence is TGTGCCTGGAGTCAAAGGGGACAGCTGGCCTACAATGAGCAGTTCTTC.

This chain joins TRBV20-1 and TRBJ1-2; D is unclear. The CDR3 extends over 16 amino acids. Trimming left V 0 bases short and J 2 bases short, with 16 bases between. CDR1 DFQATT and CDR2 SNEGSKA come from the germline V gene (reference sequence). The CDR3 nucleotides are TGCAGTGCTAGAGATAGAGCCAGTCTCAGGAACTATGGCTACACCTTC. Translating it yields CSARDRASLRNYGYTF.

There are many counts of this clonotype. This chain joins TRBV5-1 and TRBJ2-2, with D tentatively TRBD2 (5 bases). This CDR3 is built from 15 residues. Looked up from germline, CDR1 is SGHRS and CDR2 is YFSETQ. The V end lost 3 bases, the J end lost 4 bases, and 13 bases lay between the germline ends. CDR3 loop: CASSSSSPSTGELFF. The DNA of the CDR3 is TGCGCCAGCAGCTCCTCTAGCCCTAGCACCGGGGAGCTGTTTTTT.

This chain links TRBV5-1 with TRBJ2-2; D assignment may be TRBD1 or TRBD2 (5 bases each). Germline V gene lookup returns CDR1 SGHRS and CDR2 YFSETQ. This CDR3 is built from 16 residues. V shed 2 bases and J shed 3 bases, with 14 bases lying between them. The CDR3 coding sequence is TGCGCCAGCAGCTTCGACCTGAGGGGTCACACCGGGGAGCTGTTTTTT. Its protein product is CASSFDLRGHTGELFF.

This clonotype has just a few counts. The chain combines TRBV5-4 with TRBJ2-1, with D maybe TRBD2 (5 bases). Trimming cost V 0 bases and J 4 bases, with 11 bases left between them. This CDR3 has 15 residues. The germline V gene encodes CDR1 SGHNT and CDR2 YYREEE (reference sequence). CDR3 nucleotides: TGTGCCAGCAGCTTGGAAAGCGGAGCTTACAATGAGCAGTTCTTC. The encoded protein is CASSLESGAYNEQFF. Filled out from reference TRBV5-4 and TRBJ2-1, the complete variable domain reads ETGVTQSPTHLIKTRGQQVTLRCSSQSGHNTVSWYQQALGQGPQFIFQYYREEENGRGNFPPRFSGLQFPNYSSELNVNALELDDSALYLCASSLESGAYNEQFFGPGTRLTVL.

This sequence joins TRBV29-1 and TRBJ2-3; 10 bases are shared with TRBD2. Germline values: CDR1 SQVTM, CDR2 ANQGSEA. Losses at the gene ends were 5 bases for V and 2 bases for J; bases not matched to a gene: 7. This CDR3 region has 15 residues. CDR3 DNA sequence: TGCAGCGTTACCCTACTAGCGGGGATCACAGATACGCAGTATTTT. As protein: CSVTLLAGITDTQYF.

Many counts were recorded for this clonotype. The V and J genes are TRBV12-3 or TRBV12-4 and TRBJ2-3, with 8 positions matching TRBD2. The CDR3 runs 13 residues. Unmatched junction bases numbered 0, after V lost 2 bases and J lost 5 bases. The CDR3 sequence: CASSLLAGDTQYF. The CDR3 DNA sequence: TGTGCCAGCAGTTTACTAGCGGGAGATACGCAGTATTTT.

This clonotype was observed a handful of times. The V call is TRBV29-1, the J call TRBJ2-6, with unresolved D. Germline V gene lookup returns CDR1 SQVTM and CDR2 ANQGSEA. This CDR3 is 14 amino acids long. V lost 3 bases and J lost 0, with 6 bases in between. CDR3 region: CSVDEPSGANVLTF. The CDR3 DNA reads TGCAGCGTTGATGAGCCCTCTGGGGCCAACGTCCTGACTTTC.

The chain has TRBV5-1 and TRBJ2-5, with 7 bases lining up with TRBD2. Germline CDR1 is SGHRS and CDR2 is YFSETQ. The CDR3 totals 15 residues. Losses at the gene ends were 4 bases for V and 5 bases for J; bases not matched to a gene: 11. CDR3 in DNA: TGCGCCAGCAGCACGGCGGGGGTCTCCGGGGAGACCCAGTACTTC. Translating gives CASSTAGVSGETQYF.

This clonotype was counted only a few times. V gene TRBV5-1 combines with J gene TRBJ2-7; the D gene is possibly TRBD2 (6 bases). CDR1 and CDR2 (germline): SGHRS, YFSETQ. Between the trimmed V and J ends, which lost 0 bases and 0 bases, there was a span of 10 bases. This CDR3 comprises 15 residues. Here the CDR3 DNA reads TGCGCCAGCAGCTTGGTTCTAGCGTCCTCCTACGAGCAGTACTTC. Translated, it gives CASSLVLASSYEQYF.

The V gene is TRBV7-9, the J gene TRBJ1-1; TRBD1 agrees at 8 bases. Germline CDR1 is SEHNR and CDR2 is FQNEAQ (reference sequence). This CDR3 contains 11 residues. The ends lost 1 base at V and 11 bases at J; junction bases unmatched: 0. The CDR3 sequence is CASSLGQGAFF. The CDR3 DNA reads as TGTGCCAGCAGCTTAGGACAGGGGGCTTTCTTT.

This clonotype showed up many times. V gene TRBV6-2 or TRBV6-3 combines with J gene TRBJ1-2; 8 bases align to TRBD1. The V and J ends lost 8 bases and 3 bases, in that order; junction bases with no gene match: 5. Germline V gene sequence: CDR1 MNHEY, CDR2 SVGEGT. This CDR3 contains 13 residues. The CDR3 protein is CASFGQGDYGYTF. The CDR3 coding sequence is TGTGCCAGCTTTGGACAGGGCGACTATGGCTACACCTTC.

V usage is TRBV27 and J usage is TRBJ2-7; 7 positions agree with TRBD1. The V gene end was trimmed by 2 bases and the J gene end by 5 bases; junction bases not matched to a gene: 6. Germline CDR1 MNHEY, CDR2 SMNVEV (reference sequence). The CDR3 is made up of 14 amino acids. CDR3 loop: CASSLTGVINEQYF. As DNA, the CDR3 is TGTGCCAGCAGTTTAACAGGGGTAATTAACGAGCAGTACTTC.

The gene calls are TRBV19 and TRBJ1-5; no firm D call. V was cut by 4 bases and J by 4 bases, with 14 bases left in between. This CDR3 region has 15 residues. The germline gives CDR1 LNHDA, CDR2 SQIVND (reference sequence). The CDR3 protein is CASSTELTRNQPQHF. CDR3 DNA sequence: TGTGCCAGTAGTACGGAACTAACCAGGAATCAGCCCCAGCATTTT.

At least ten counts were recorded for this clonotype. This chain links TRBV6-1 with TRBJ2-7; D not certain. The CDR3 length is 17 residues. The V end was cut by 4 bases, the J end by 2 bases, with 21 bases between. Per the germline V gene, CDR1 is MNHNS and CDR2 is SASEGT. CDR3: CASSGISNTHKAYEQYF. In nucleotides, the CDR3 is TGTGCCAGCAGTGGGATATCGAACACTCATAAAGCCTACGAGCAGTACTTC.

The V call is TRBV5-5, the J call TRBJ2-5; TRBD2 matches at 8 bases. Germline trimming cut 10 bases from V and 6 bases from J; bases unmatched to any gene: 11. CDR1 and CDR2 from the germline V gene are SGHKS and YYEKEE (reference sequence). The CDR3 runs 13 residues. The CDR3 reads CAVGRAGAQTQYF. In DNA form, the CDR3 reads TGTGCCGTAGGACGAGCGGGAGCCCAGACCCAGTACTTC.

This clonotype was seen more than once but under ten times. The CDR3 nucleotides are TGTGCCACTTCAAACGTGGGACCACAAGAGACCCAGTACTTC. Its protein product is CATSNVGPQETQYF. This chain joins TRBV12-3 or TRBV12-4 and TRBJ2-5; D assignment may be TRBD1 or TRBD2 (5 bases each). This CDR3 is built from 14 residues. The V and J ends lost 10 bases and 2 bases respectively, with 17 bases between them.

This clonotype came up a few times. The DNA for the CDR3 is TGTGCCAGCAGCTTGAAGGGGGGCATTATGTCCTACGAGCAGTACTTC. As protein: CASSLKGGIMSYEQYF. The chain carries TRBV5-6 and TRBJ2-7, with D possibly called TRBD1 or TRBD2 (6 bases each). CDR1 and CDR2 (germline): SGHDT, YYEEEE. The CDR3 extends over 16 amino acids. V was pared by 1 base and J by 1 base, with 15 bases between.

This clonotype was counted only a few times. This chain uses TRBV7-8 with TRBJ2-2, with D possibly TRBD2 on 6 matching bases. CDR3 length equals 15 residues. The ends were cut back, 1 base at V and 6 bases at J, with 12 bases in the middle. CDR1 and CDR2 from the germline V gene are SGHVS and FQNEAQ. Written as DNA, the CDR3 is TGTGCCAGCAGCTTAGGCGGGACTGGCTCCGGGGAGCTGTTTTTT. It is translated as CASSLGGTGSGELFF.

The genes are TRBV7-9 and TRBJ2-2; TRBD1 agrees at 9 bases. With 3 bases clipped from V and 1 base from J, the junction kept 3 bases outside the gene matches. This CDR3 has 16 residues. The germline V gene encodes CDR1 SEHNR and CDR2 FQNEAQ (reference sequence). The chain's CDR3 is CASSFPGQGNTGELFF. The CDR3 DNA reads as TGTGCCAGCAGCTTCCCGGGACAGGGGAACACCGGGGAGCTGTTTTTT.

The J gene is TRBJ1-1, the V gene TRBV9; D is possibly TRBD1 (6 bases). The CDR3 runs to 15 residues. The germline V gene encodes CDR1 SGDLS and CDR2 YYNGEE. The germline V and J ends were trimmed by 0 bases and 2 bases, with 11 bases remaining between them. In nucleotides, the CDR3 is TGTGCCAGCAGCGTAGTCGGGGGGCGCAACACTGAAGCTTTCTTT. Its protein is CASSVVGGRNTEAFF.

V usage is TRBV29-1 and J usage is TRBJ1-2, with 7 bases identical to TRBD1. Germline assignment: CDR1 SQVTM and CDR2 ANQGSEA. The CDR3 consists of 14 residues. V was clipped by 7 bases and J by 1 base; unmatched bases: 9. The DNA for the CDR3 is TGCAGCGCCGACGACAGGGCCGATAACTATGGCTACACCTTC. Amino acids: CSADDRADNYGYTF.

This clonotype was seen just once. V gene TRBV28 combines with J gene TRBJ2-7; TRBD2 matches 9 bases. V gave up 5 bases and J gave up 2 bases; unmatched junction bases: 13. The CDR3 is made up of 17 amino acids. From germline, CDR1 is MDHEN and CDR2 SYDVKM. The CDR3 reads CASSLFGVGGRAYEQYF. For the CDR3, the DNA is TGTGCCAGCAGTCTCTTCGGGGTCGGCGGGAGGGCCTACGAGCAGTACTTC.

The chain combines TRBV7-9 with TRBJ1-6; 7 bases are shared with TRBD1. Germline CDR1 SEHNR, CDR2 FQNEAQ (reference sequence). Losses at the gene ends were 5 bases for V and 8 bases for J; bases not matched to a gene: 6. This CDR3 is 14 amino acids long. CDR3 nucleotide sequence: TGTGCCAGCAGCCCCGACAGGGATTATTCACCCCTCCACTTT. Amino acids: CASSPDRDYSPLHF.

This clonotype was recorded at least ten times. V usage is TRBV6-5 and J usage is TRBJ1-2; D is uncertain. Germline lookup yields CDR1 MNHEY and CDR2 SVGAGI. CDR3 length equals 12 residues. V lost 6 bases, J lost 2 bases, and 7 bases lay in between. The CDR3 sequence: CASSLKNYGYTF. CDR3 nucleotide sequence: TGTGCCAGCAGCCTCAAGAACTATGGCTACACCTTC.

Only a few counts were recorded for this clonotype. This sequence joins TRBV10-1 and TRBJ2-1, with 14 bases identical to TRBD2. The junction had 14 bases not matched to a gene; V was cut back by 5 bases and J by 2 bases. The V gene's germline CDR1 is WNHNN and CDR2 SYGVQD (reference sequence). The CDR3 has 20 residues. CDR3 nucleotide sequence: TGCGCCAGCAGTCCGGGACTAGCGGGAGCCCTCGGGGTCCCCTACAATGAGCAGTTCTTC. Encoded protein: CASSPGLAGALGVPYNEQFF.

This clonotype was seen many times. V is TRBV12-3 or TRBV12-4 and J is TRBJ1-2; possible D gene TRBD1, 5 bases. This CDR3 has 14 residues. With 5 bases removed from V and 8 bases from J, the gap between germline ends came to 18 bases. The CDR3 nucleotides are TGTGCCAGCAGTCCGGGGACCAGTACCACGGGCTACACCTTC. Translated, it gives CASSPGTSTTGYTF.